This T cell receptor beta chain was recorded in a study of blood T cells in healthy people across ages. Overall study: Through template switching, about one barcoded beta molecule was captured per two T cells, as measured in model experiments.

V lost 3 bases to trimming and J lost 1 base, with 6 bases between them. The CDR3 extends over 12 amino acids. Germline assignment: CDR1 SQVTM and CDR2 ANQGSEA. On this clonotype itself: Its antigen is currently unknown.

Study outcomes and limitations: Diversity of TCR beta per million T cells declined in a roughly linear way with age.

A second PCR, run for roughly 7 to 11 cycles, used a sample-barcoded 5' primer plus a J-beta primer mix. The template-switch adaptor, which had 12 random nucleotides, put a tag on each cDNA molecule. One entry per CDR3 protein, called by TCRdb with MiXCR from the 5' RACE reads. Of 800,000 to 1,000,000 distinct CDR3 sequences in the sample, under 50% were seen once. The specimen sequenced was blood. The chain carries TRBV29-1 and TRBJ1-1; TRBD1 might be the D (5 bases). The TCR sequence derives from a man aged 30 to 39 in good health. CDR3 in DNA: TGCAGCGTTGACGGGGCGAACACTGAAGCTTTCTTT. Its translation is CSVDGANTEAFF.